Included here is one TCR beta chain sequence, with context. This clone's antigen is unknown. Qualities for individual bases were not recorded, and no much larger clone is one base off. There are 13 amino acids in the CDR3, from cysteine to phenylalanine inclusive. CDR3 DNA only is kept here, 39 bases in frame from base 1. The V and J ends are trimmed by 2 bases and 3 bases, leaving 8 bases between them. The germline V gene provides CDR1 SGHAT and CDR2 FQNNGV. Libraries came from the immunoSEQ multiplex PCR assay. T cell repertoires were profiled by deep sequencing of rearranged TCR beta loci, alongside multiparametric flow cytometry. The source is immuneACCESS, and TCRdb retained only in-frame sequences with V and J called. Part of the clones is not carried over; for the studies checked, unresolved V genes explain less than half of this, and the remainder is unexplained. The sample table shows about 68,000 clones, and roughly 88% are seen once. Together, the top ten hold 2.9% of the sample.

The sample originates from a study of lymphopenia after photon versus proton radiotherapy (dated by TCRdb to between 2018 and 2021). For the wider study: Photon and proton radiation therapy were compared by the study for their immunological effects in patients with gastrointestinal tumors who developed high-grade lymphopenia. A cohort of roughly 18 patients with gastrointestinal tumors who received either photon or proton therapy and subsequently developed lymphopenia was included. The study was designed to characterize how the impact on the immune system differs between the two radiation modalities.

Findings and caveats that apply to the study as a whole: After the lymphocyte count nadir, repertoires from photon-treated patients showed oligoclonal expansion, particularly of CD8+ Temra cells, and this expansion drove the decline in diversity. The authors looked at the survival association only in patients who died, and they framed better survival with proton therapy as a possibility rather than a demonstrated result. During treatment, patients who received proton therapy stayed relatively stable, whereas patients who received photon therapy lost naive T cells and TCR diversity and gained effector/memory populations. Across the cohort, among patients who died, a greater drop in TCR diversity after the nadir was inversely correlated with overall survival time.

The chain is made from TRBV11-2 and TRBJ2-7; TRBD1 is a weak D gene call, 5 bases matching. The sequence was collected from a woman aged 70 to 79 with pancreatic cancer. The sample consisted of peripheral blood, taken from a patient treated with photon-based radiotherapy. CDR3 loop: CASSLLQGYEQYF. The DNA reads as follows: TGTGCCAGCAGCTTACTTCAGGGCTACGAGCAGTACTTC.